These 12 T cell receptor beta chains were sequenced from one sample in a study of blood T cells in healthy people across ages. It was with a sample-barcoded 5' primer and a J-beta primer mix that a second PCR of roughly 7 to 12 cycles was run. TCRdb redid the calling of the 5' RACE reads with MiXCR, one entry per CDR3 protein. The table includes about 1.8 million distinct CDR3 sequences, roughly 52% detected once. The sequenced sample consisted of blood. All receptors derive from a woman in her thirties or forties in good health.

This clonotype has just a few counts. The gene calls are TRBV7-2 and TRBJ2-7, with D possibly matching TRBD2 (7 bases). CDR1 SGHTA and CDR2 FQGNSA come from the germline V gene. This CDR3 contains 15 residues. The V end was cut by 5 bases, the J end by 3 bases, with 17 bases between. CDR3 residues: CASSPWGRGHYEQYF. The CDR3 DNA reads TGTGCCAGCAGCCCCTGGGGGCGGGGGCACTACGAGCAGTACTTC.

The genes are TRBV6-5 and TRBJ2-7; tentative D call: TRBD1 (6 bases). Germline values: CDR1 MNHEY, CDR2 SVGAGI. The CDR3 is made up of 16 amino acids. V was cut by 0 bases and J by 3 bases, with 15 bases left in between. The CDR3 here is CASSYSTGQQNYEQYF. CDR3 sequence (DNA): TGTGCCAGCAGTTACTCGACCGGACAGCAAAACTACGAGCAGTACTTC.

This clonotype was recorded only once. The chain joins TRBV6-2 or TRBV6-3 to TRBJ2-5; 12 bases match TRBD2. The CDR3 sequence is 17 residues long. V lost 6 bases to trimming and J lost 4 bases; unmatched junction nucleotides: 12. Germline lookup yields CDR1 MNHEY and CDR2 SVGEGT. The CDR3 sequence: CASRPTSGGFSRETQYF. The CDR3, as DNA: TGTGCCAGCAGGCCAACTAGCGGGGGGTTCAGTAGAGAGACCCAGTACTTC.

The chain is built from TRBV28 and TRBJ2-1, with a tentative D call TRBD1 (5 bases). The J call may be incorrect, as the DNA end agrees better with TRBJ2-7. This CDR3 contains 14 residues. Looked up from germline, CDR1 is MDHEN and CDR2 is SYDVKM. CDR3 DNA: TGTGCCAGCAGTTTAAGGGCAGGGTGGCACGAGCAGTACTTC. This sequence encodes CASSLRAGWHEQYF.

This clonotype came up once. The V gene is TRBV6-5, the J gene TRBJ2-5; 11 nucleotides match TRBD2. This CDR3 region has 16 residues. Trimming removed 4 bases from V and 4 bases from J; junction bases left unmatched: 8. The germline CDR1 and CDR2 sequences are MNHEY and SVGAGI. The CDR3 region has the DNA TGTGCCAGCAGTTCCCCTAGCGGGGGGACGAGAGAGACCCAGTACTTC. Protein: CASSSPSGGTRETQYF.

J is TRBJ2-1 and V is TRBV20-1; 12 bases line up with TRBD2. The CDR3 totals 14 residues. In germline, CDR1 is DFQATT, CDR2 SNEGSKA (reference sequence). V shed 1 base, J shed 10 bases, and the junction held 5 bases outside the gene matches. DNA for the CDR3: TGCAGTGCTAGAGCCCCTAGCGGGGGGGGGGAGCAGTTCTTC. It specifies CSARAPSGGGEQFF.

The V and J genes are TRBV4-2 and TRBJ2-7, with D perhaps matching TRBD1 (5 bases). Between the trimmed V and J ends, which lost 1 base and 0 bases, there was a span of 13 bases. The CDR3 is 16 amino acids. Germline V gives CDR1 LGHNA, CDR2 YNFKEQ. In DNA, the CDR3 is TGTGCCAGCAGCCAAGTTGGCAGGGCCACCTCCTACGAGCAGTACTTC. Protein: CASSQVGRATSYEQYF.

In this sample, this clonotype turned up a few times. The CDR3: CASTGQQYGYTF. The CDR3 DNA sequence: TGTGCCTCCACGGGACAGCAATATGGCTACACCTTC. This sequence joins TRBV25-1 and TRBJ1-2; 7 bases agree with TRBD1. From germline, CDR1 is MGHDK and CDR2 SYGVNS. The CDR3 spans 12 residues. With 11 bases clipped from V and 5 bases from J, the junction kept 8 bases outside the gene matches.

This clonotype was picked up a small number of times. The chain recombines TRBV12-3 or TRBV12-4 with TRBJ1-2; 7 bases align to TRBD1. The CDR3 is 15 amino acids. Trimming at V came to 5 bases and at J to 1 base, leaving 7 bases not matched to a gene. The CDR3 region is CASSLPGTVNYGYTF. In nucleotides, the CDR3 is TGTGCCAGCAGTCTTCCCGGGACAGTTAACTATGGCTACACCTTC.

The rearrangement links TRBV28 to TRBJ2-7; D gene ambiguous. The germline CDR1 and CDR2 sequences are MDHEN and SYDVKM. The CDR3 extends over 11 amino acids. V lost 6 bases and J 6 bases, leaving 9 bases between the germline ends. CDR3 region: CASRLSGEQYF. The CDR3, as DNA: TGTGCCAGCAGGCTATCTGGCGAGCAGTACTTC. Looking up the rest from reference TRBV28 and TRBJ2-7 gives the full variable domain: DVKVTQSSRYLVKRTGEKVFLECVQDMDHENMFWYRQDPGLGLRLIYFSYDVKMKEKGDIPEGYSVSREKKERFSLILESASTNQTSMYLCASRLSGEQYFGPGTRLTVT.

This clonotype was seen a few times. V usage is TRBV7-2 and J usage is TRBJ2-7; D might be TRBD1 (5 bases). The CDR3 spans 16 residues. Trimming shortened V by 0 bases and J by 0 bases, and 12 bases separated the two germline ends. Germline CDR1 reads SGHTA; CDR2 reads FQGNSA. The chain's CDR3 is CASSLARTSPSYEQYF. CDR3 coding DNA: TGTGCCAGCAGCTTAGCAAGGACATCCCCCTCCTACGAGCAGTACTTC.

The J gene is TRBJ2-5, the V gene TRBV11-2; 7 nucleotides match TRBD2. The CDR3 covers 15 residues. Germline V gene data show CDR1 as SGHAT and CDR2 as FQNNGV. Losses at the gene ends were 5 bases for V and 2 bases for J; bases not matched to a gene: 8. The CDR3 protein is CASSPGIGGQETQYF. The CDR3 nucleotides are TGTGCCAGCAGCCCGGGAATCGGGGGGCAAGAGACCCAGTACTTC.